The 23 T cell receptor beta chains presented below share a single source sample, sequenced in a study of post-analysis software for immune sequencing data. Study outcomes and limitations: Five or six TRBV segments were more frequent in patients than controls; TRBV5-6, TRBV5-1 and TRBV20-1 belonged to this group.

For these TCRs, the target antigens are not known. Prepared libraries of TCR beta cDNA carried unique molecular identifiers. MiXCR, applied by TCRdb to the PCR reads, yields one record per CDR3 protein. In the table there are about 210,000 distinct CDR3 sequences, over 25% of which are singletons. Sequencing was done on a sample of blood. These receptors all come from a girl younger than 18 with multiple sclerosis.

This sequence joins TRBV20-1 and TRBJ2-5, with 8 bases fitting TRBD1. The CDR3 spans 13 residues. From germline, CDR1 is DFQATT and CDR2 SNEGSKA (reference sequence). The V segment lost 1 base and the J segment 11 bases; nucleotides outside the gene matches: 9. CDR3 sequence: CSARGGTGNEQYF. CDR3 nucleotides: TGCAGTGCTAGAGGAGGGACAGGCAATGAGCAGTACTTC.

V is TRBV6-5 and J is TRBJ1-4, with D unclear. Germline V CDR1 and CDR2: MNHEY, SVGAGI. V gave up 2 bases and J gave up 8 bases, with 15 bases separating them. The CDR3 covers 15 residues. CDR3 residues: CASSYLGRATEKLFF. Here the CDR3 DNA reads TGTGCCAGCAGTTACCTTGGACGGGCGACAGAAAAACTGTTTTTT.

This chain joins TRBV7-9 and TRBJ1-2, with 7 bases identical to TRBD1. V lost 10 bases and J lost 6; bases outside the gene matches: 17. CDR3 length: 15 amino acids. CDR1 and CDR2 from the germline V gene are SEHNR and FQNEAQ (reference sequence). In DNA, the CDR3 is TGTGCCAACAACCCCAGGGGGAACAGGGCGAATGGCTACACCTTC. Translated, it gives CANNPRGNRANGYTF.

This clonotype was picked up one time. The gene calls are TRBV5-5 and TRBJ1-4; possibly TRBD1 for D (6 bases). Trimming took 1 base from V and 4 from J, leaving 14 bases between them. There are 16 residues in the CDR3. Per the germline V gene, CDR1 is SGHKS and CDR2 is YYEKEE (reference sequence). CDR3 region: CASSLPPGHLNEKLFF. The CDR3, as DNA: TGTGCCAGCAGCTTGCCTCCGGGACACCTTAATGAAAAACTGTTTTTT.

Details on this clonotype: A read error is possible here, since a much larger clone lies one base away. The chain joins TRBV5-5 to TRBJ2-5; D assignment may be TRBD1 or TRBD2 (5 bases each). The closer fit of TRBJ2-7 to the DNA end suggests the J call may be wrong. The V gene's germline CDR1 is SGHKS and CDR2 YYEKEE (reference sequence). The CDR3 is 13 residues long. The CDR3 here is CASNLGDLYEQYF. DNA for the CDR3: TGTGCCAGCAACTTGGGGGATCTCTACGAGCAGTACTTC.

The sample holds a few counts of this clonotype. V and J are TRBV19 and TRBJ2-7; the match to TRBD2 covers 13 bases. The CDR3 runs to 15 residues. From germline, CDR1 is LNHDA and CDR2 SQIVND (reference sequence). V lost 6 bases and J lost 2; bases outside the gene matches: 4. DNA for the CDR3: TGTGCCAGTAGCGGACTAGCGGGGGTGACCTACGAGCAGTACTTC. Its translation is CASSGLAGVTYEQYF. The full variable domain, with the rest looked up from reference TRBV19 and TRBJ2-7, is DGGITQSPKYLFRKEGQNVTLSCEQNLNHDAMYWYRQDPGQGLRLIYYSQIVNDFQKGDIAEGYSVSREKKESFPLTVTSAQKNPTAFYLCASSGLAGVTYEQYFGPGTRLTVT.

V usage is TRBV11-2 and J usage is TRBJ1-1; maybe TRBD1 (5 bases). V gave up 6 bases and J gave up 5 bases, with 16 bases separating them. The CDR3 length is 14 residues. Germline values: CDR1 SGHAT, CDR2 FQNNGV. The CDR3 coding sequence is TGTGCCAGCAGGTCCGGGACGAGGGGAACTGAAGCTTTCTTT. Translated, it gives CASRSGTRGTEAFF.

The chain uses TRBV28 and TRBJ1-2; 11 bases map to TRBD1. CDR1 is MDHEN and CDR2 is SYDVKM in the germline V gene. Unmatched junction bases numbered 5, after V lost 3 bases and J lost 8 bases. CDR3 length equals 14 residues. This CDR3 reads CASSFWDRGYGYTF. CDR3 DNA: TGTGCCAGCAGTTTCTGGGACAGGGGGTACGGCTACACCTTC.

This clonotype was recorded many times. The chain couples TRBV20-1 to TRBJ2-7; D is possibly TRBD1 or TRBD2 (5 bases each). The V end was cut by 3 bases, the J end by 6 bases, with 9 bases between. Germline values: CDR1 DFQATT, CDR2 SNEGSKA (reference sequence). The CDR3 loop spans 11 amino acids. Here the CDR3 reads CSASSGAEQYF. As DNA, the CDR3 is TGCAGTGCTAGTTCCGGGGCCGAGCAGTACTTC.

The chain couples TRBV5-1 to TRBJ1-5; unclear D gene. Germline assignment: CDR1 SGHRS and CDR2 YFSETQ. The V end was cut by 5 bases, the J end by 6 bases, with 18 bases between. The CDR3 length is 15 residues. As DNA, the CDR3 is TGCGCCAGCAGACCCGACCCGACGGGCGGTCAGCCCCAGCATTTT. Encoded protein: CASRPDPTGGQPQHF.

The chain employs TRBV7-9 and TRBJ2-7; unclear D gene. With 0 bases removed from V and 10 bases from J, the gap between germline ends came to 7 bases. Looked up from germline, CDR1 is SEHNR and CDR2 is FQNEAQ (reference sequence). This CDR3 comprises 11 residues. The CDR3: CASSLAEIQYF. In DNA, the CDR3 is TGTGCCAGCAGCTTAGCAGAGATCCAGTACTTC.

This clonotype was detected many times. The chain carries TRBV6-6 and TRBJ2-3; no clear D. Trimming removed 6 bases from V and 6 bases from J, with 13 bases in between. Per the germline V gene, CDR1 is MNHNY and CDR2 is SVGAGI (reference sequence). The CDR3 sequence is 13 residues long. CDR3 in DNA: TGTGCCAGCAGAACCCTAACCGGGGATACGCAGTATTTT. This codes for CASRTLTGDTQYF.

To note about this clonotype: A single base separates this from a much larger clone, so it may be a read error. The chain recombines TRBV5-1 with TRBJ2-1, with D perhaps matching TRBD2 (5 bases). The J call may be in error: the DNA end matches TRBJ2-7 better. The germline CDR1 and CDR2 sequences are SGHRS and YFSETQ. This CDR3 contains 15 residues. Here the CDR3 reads CASSLDSDSYNEQYF. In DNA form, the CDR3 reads TGCGCCAGCAGCTTGGATAGCGATTCTTACAATGAGCAGTACTTC.

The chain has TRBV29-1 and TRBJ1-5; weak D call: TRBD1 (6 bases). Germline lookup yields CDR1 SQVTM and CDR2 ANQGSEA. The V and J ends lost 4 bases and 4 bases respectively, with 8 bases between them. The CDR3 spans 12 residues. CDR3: CSVAGANQPQHF. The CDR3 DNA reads TGCAGCGTTGCGGGGGCTAATCAGCCCCAGCATTTT.

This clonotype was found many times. For the CDR3, the DNA is TGTGCCAGCAGCTTCGGGGAAGGAGAGACCCAGTACTTC. Translated, it gives CASSFGEGETQYF. The chain uses TRBV11-2 and TRBJ2-5, with D possibly matching TRBD2 (5 bases). The CDR3 totals 13 residues. Germline V gene data show CDR1 as SGHAT and CDR2 as FQNNGV. V lost 3 bases and J lost 4, with 9 bases in between. The full variable domain, its missing parts supplied by reference TRBV11-2 and TRBJ2-5, is EAGVAQSPRYKIIEKRQSVAFWCNPISGHATLYWYQQILGQGPKLLIQFQNNGVVDDSQLPKDRFSAERLKGVDSTLKIQPAKLEDSAVYLCASSFGEGETQYFGPGTRLLVL.

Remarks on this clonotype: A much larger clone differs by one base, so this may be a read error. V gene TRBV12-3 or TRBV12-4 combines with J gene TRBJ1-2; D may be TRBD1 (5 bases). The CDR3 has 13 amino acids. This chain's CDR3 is CTSSLEQGYGYTF. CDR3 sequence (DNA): TGTACCAGCAGTTTGGAGCAGGGCTATGGCTACACCTTC.

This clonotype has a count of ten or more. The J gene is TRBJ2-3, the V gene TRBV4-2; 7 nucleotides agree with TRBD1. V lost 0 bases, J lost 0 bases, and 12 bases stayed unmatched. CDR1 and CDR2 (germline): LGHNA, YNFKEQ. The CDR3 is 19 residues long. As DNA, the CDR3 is TGTGCCAGCAGCCAAGAGGCAACTCTTGTGGACAGGAGCACAGATACGCAGTATTTT. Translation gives CASSQEATLVDRSTDTQYF.

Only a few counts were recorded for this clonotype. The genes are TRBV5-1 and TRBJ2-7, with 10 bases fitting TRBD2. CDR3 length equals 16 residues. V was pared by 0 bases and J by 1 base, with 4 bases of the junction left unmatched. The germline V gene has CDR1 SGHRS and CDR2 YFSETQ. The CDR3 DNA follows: TGCGCCAGCAGCTTGGCCCCTAGCGGGAGTTCCTACGAGCAGTACTTC. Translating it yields CASSLAPSGSSYEQYF.

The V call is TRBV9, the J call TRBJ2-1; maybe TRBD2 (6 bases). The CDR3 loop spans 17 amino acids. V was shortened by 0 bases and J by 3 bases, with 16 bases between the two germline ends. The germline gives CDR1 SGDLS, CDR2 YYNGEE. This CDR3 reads CASSVGFWGLNYNEQFF. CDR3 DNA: TGTGCCAGCAGCGTAGGTTTTTGGGGACTTAACTACAATGAGCAGTTCTTC.

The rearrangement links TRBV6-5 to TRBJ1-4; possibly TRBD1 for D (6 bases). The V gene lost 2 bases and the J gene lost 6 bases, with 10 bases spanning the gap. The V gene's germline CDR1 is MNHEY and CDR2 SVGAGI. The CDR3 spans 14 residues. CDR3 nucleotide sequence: TGTGCCAGCAGTTACAGGTCAGGGGATGAAAAACTGTTTTTT. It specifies CASSYRSGDEKLFF.

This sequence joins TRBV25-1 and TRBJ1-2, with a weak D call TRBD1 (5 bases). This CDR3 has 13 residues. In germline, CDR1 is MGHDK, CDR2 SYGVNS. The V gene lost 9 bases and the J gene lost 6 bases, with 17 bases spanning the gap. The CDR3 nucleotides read TGTGCCAGTGGGGCTCTGGGGGAGGATGGCTACACCTTC. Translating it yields CASGALGEDGYTF.

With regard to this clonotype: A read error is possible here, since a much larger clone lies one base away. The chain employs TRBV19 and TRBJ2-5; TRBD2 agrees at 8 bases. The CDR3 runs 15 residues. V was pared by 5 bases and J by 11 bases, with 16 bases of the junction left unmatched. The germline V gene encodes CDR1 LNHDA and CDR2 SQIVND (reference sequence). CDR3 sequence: CASSRSGSNDNEQYF. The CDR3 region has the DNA TGTGCCAGTAGTCGAAGCGGGAGCAACGACAATGAGCAGTACTTC.

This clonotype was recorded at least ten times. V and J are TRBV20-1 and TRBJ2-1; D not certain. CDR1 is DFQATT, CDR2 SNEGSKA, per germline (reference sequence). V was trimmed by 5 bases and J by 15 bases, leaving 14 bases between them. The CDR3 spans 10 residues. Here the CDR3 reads CSAPSGKRFF. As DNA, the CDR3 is TGCAGTGCTCCCTCGGGTAAGCGGTTCTTC.